This TCR beta chain derives from a study of blood T cell repertoires in COVID-19. Study summary: The United States, Italy and Spain provided the acute and convalescent COVID-19 samples. In each case, the material was cDNA or gDNA derived from T cells, B-cell-depleted T cells, or PBMCs.

Per the original methods: Amplified reference gene primers provided the basis for estimating nucleated cell counts. The table came from immunoSEQ multiplex PCR; TCRdb's copy has only in-frame clones and leaves some out. V, J and clone size reflect that table, while D and trimming were determined from the DNA. The sample holds about 100,000 clones; over 80% are singletons and the top ten take roughly 15%. J was trimmed by 5 bases and V by 5 bases; bases with no gene match: 12. Germline CDR1 SGHAT, CDR2 FQNNGV. This CDR3 comprises 16 residues. This sequence was found in a man between 45 and 60 years old with acute or convalescent COVID-19. Sequencing was done on a sample of peripheral blood. The J gene is TRBJ2-1, the V gene TRBV11-2; 7 nucleotides line up with TRBD2. The CDR3 DNA is TGTGCCAGCAGCCGCGGGACTACCACATTGAACAATGAGCAGTTCTTC. Amino acids: CASSRGTTTLNNEQFF. The full variable domain, with the rest looked up from reference TRBV11-2 and TRBJ2-1, is EAGVAQSPRYKIIEKRQSVAFWCNPISGHATLYWYQQILGQGPKLLIQFQNNGVVDDSQLPKDRFSAERLKGVDSTLKIQPAKLEDSAVYLCASSRGTTTLNNEQFFGPGTRLTVL.